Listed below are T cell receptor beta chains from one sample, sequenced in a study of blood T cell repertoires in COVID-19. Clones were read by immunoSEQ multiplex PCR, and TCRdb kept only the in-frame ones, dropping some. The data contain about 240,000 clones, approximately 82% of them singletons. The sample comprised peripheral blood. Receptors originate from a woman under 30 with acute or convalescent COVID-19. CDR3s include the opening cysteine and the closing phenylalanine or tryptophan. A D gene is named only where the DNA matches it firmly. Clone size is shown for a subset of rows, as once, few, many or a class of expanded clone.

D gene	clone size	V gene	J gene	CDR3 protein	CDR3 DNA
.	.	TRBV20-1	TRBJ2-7	CSASLPGTVSYEQYF	TGCAGTGCTAGTCTCCCGGGGACTGTCTCCTACGAGCAGTACTTC
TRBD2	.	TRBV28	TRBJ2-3	CASRASGRNTDTQYF	TGTGCCAGCAGGGCTAGCGGGCGAAACACAGATACGCAGTATTTT
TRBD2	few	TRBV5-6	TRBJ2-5	CASSWLAVRETQYF	TGTGCCAGCAGCTGGCTAGCGGTTAGGGAGACCCAGTACTTC
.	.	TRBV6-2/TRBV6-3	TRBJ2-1	CASSRLGTDHDYNEQFF	TGTGCCAGCAGCCGCCTCGGGACTGACCACGACTACAATGAGCAGTTCTTC
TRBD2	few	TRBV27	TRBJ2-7	CASSLGTSLHEQYF	TGTGCCAGCAGTTTAGGGACTAGCCTCCACGAGCAGTACTTC
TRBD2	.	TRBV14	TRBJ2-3	CASSQDVPFWTGGTDTQYF	TGTGCCAGCAGCCAAGACGTTCCCTTTTGGACCGGGGGGACAGATACGCAGTATTTT
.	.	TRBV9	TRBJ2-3	CASSAQGGVDTQYF	TGTGCCAGCAGCGCACAGGGAGGGGTCGATACGCAGTATTTT
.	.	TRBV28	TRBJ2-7	CASSLGGGASLYEQYF	TGTGCCAGCAGTTTAGGTGGGGGCGCCTCCCTCTACGAGCAGTACTTC
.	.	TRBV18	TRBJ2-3	CASSPTGVPDTQYF	TGTGCCAGCTCACCAACAGGTGTCCCAGATACGCAGTATTTT
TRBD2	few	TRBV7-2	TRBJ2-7	CASSFVVAGTYEQYF	TGTGCCAGCAGCTTCGTAGTAGCGGGGACCTACGAGCAGTACTTC
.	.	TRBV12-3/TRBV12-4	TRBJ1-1	CASTKRGGEAFF	TGTGCCAGCACCAAAAGGGGTGGTGAAGCTTTCTTT
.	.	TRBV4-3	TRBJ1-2	CASSQETDYGYTF	TGCGCCAGCAGCCAAGAGACAGACTATGGCTACACCTTC
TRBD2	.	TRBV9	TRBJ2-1	CASSSGDYLDYNEQFF	TGTGCCAGCAGCTCGGGGGACTACCTCGACTACAATGAGCAGTTCTTC
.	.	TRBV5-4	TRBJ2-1	CASIKMGPSGVNEQFF	TGTGCCAGCATCAAAATGGGACCCTCGGGGGTGAATGAGCAGTTCTTC
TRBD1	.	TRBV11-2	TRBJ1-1	CASSLMQGVGAFF	TGTGCCAGCAGCTTGATGCAGGGGGTTGGAGCTTTCTTT
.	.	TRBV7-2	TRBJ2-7	CASSHSNGYEQYF	TGTGCCAGCAGCCACTCAAACGGTTACGAGCAGTACTTC
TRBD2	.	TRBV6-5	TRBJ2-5	CASSYSGLAGGETQYF	TGTGCCAGCAGTTACTCGGGACTAGCGGGAGGCGAGACCCAGTACTTC
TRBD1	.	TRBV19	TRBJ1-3	CASSPGTGSGNTIYF	TGTGCCAGTAGTCCCGGGACAGGCTCTGGAAACACCATATATTTT
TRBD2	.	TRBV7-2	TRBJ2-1	CASSLRGIAGKDEQFF	TGTGCCAGCAGCTTACGGGGTATAGCGGGCAAAGATGAGCAGTTCTTC